The rows below give T cell receptor beta chains drawn from one sample of a study of T-cell memory formation after mild COVID-19. Each CDR3 protein is one row after TCRdb ran MiXCR on the 5' RACE reads. The sample has 550,000 to 700,000 distinct CDR3 sequences, approximately 19% seen once; the top ten hold about 12%. The sequenced sample consisted of PBMCs or a T cell subset sorted from them (not recorded which). Receptors were obtained from an adult woman who had mild COVID-19 (a few samples of this study predate the infection). Cell type and time point are not known. Both conserved end residues are part of each CDR3. A D gene is named only where the DNA matches it firmly. Size is omitted from some rows. Given values are once, few, many or a class for expanded clones.

V gene	CDR3 length	J gene	D gene	clone size	CDR3 DNA	CDR3 protein
TRBV12-3/TRBV12-4	15	TRBJ1-3	NA	NA	TGTGCCAGCAGTTTAGAACAGGGCCTTGGAAACACCATATATTTT	CASSLEQGLGNTIYF
TRBV9	14	TRBJ2-2	TRBD2	NA	TGTGCCAGCAGCGTAGGCGGGGGTCCCGGGGAGCTGTTTTTT	CASSVGGGPGELFF
TRBV5-1	14	TRBJ2-5	NA	few	TGCGCCAGCAGCTTCCCGGGGCGGCGAGAGACCCAGTACTTC	CASSFPGRRETQYF
TRBV1	19	TRBJ2-3	NA	NA	TGCACCAGCAGCCATCTCCTAAACCCCCCGGCCAGCGGCACAGATACGCAGTATTTT	CTSSHLLNPPASGTDTQYF
TRBV30	14	TRBJ2-5	TRBD2	NA	TGTGCCTGGACAGCGGGAGGGCCTAAAGAGACCCAGTACTTC	CAWTAGGPKETQYF
TRBV6-5	14	TRBJ1-2	TRBD1	NA	TGTGCCAGCAGGATGACCGGGACAGGGTTCGGCTACACCTTC	CASRMTGTGFGYTF
TRBV4-2	16	TRBJ1-2	NA	few	TGTGCCAGCAGCCAAACAACGTCAGGGTTGCAGGGGGGCTACACCTTC	CASSQTTSGLQGGYTF
TRBV10-3	14	TRBJ1-2	TRBD1	NA	TGTGCCATCAGCCCGACAGGGGCTAACTATGGCTACACCTTC	CAISPTGANYGYTF
TRBV7-8	15	TRBJ2-1	NA	NA	TGTGCCAGCAGCTTACGCGGAGCGCCCCCGAATGAGCAGTTCTTC	CASSLRGAPPNEQFF
TRBV2	13	TRBJ2-7	NA	few	TGTGCCAGCAGTGATGTGCAATCCTACGAGCAGTACTTC	CASSDVQSYEQYF
TRBV7-9	16	TRBJ2-2	NA	NA	TGTGCCAGCAGCCCCTCCCCGGGAGCGAACACCGGGGAGCTGTTTTTT	CASSPSPGANTGELFF
TRBV20-1	18	TRBJ1-3	TRBD1	NA	TGCAGTGCTAGAGATGGGCGAGCGGACAGGGGATATGGAAACACCATATATTTT	CSARDGRADRGYGNTIYF
TRBV11-2	11	TRBJ2-5	NA	NA	TGTGCCAGCGCCGAAGGAGGATCGCTGTACTTC	CASAEGGSLYF